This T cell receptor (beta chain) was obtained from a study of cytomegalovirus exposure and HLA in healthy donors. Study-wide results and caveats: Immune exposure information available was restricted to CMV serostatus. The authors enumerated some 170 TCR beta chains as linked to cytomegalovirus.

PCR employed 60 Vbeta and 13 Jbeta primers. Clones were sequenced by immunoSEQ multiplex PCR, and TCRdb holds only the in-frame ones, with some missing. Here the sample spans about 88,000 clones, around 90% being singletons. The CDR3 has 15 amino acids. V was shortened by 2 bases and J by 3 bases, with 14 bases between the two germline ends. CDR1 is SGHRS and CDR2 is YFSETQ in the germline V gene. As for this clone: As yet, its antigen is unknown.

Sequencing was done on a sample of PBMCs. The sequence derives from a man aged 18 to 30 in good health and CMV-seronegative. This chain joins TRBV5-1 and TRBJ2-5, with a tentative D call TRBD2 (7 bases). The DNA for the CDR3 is TGCGCCAGCAGCTTTTTGTGGGGGGGCGAAGAGACCCAGTACTTC. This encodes CASSFLWGGEETQYF.